What follows is one T cell receptor (beta chain) and its context. This sample is part of a study of blood T cell repertoires in COVID-19. As for the study in general: Sites across the United States, Italy and Spain contributed samples from acute and convalescent COVID-19. PBMCs, B-cell-depleted T cells, or T cells provided the cDNA or gDNA that made up the material.

J was trimmed by 0 bases and V by 1 base; bases with no gene match: 4. CDR3 length equals 16 residues. Germline V gene sequence: CDR1 SGHTA, CDR2 FQGNSA. Original processing notes: For nucleated cells, counts were estimated from reference gene primer amplification. Repertoires were generated with immunoSEQ multiplex PCR, while TCRdb's copy carries only in-frame clones and drops some. Clonal size and the V and J genes are those of that table, whereas D and trimming came from the DNA. Counted here are around 160,000 clones, roughly four fifths occurring once; the ten biggest clones make up approximately 11%.

The TCR was taken from a human donor in a cohort sampled during active COVID-19. The V gene is TRBV7-2, the J gene TRBJ2-3; 7 bases fit TRBD2. Material for sequencing was peripheral blood. CDR3 DNA: TGTGCCAGCAGCTTAGTAGCGGGCCTTAGCACAGATACGCAGTATTTT. It specifies CASSLVAGLSTDTQYF.